These T cell receptor beta chains were read from a single sample in a study of monozygotic twins with inflammatory bowel disease. TCRdb processed the 5' RACE reads again and assigns one entry to each CDR3 protein, with no DNA. Its clone listing holds 300,000 to 400,000 distinct CDR3 sequences. Sample: blood. The origin of the receptors is a human donor with ulcerative colitis or Crohn's disease, or a healthy co-twin of an affected twin (not recorded which). The CDR3 runs from the conserved cysteine through the conserved F or W. Fields, in order: V gene, CDR3 length, J gene, CDR3 protein.

TRBV7-3	15	TRBJ2-1	CASSLASGRGGEQFF
TRBV20-1	15	TRBJ1-2	CSARDPRGLLYGYTF
TRBV7-2	16	TRBJ2-2	CASSSIGLAGPGELFF
TRBV7-9	17	TRBJ2-7	CASSVSGGTLDSYEQYF
TRBV11-2	18	TRBJ2-3	CASSVAPGTASSTDTQYF
TRBV20-1	14	TRBJ2-2	CSASRGGNTGELFF
TRBV5-1	18	TRBJ2-3	CASSSGLAGARSTDTQYF
TRBV10-3	12	TRBJ1-3	CAIRTNGNTIYF
TRBV27	12	TRBJ2-5	CASSLYGGTQYF
TRBV7-2	14	TRBJ2-6	CASSSRIGANVLTF
TRBV20-1	13	TRBJ2-7	CSATEDRDFEQYF
TRBV7-6	16	TRBJ2-3	CASSSGLAGESDTQYF
TRBV5-5	15	TRBJ2-5	CASSLGLTGGETQYF
TRBV5-6	17	TRBJ2-7	CASSLRTSGRVSYEQYF
TRBV12-3/TRBV12-4	16	TRBJ1-6	CASSDSRSSYNSPLHF
TRBV20-1	14	TRBJ2-5	CSARNRGREETQYF
TRBV9	16	TRBJ2-7	CASSVTPGIRPGEQYF
TRBV7-9	12	TRBJ2-1	CASSFPWGEQFF
TRBV5-1	15	TRBJ2-5	CASSLGGNRGETQYF
TRBV20-1	14	TRBJ2-7	CSARALSGGYEQYF
TRBV29-1	16	TRBJ2-3	CSVAPSGAARADTQYF
TRBV3-1	15	TRBJ1-4	CASVVGEKSNEKLFF
TRBV20-1	14	TRBJ1-3	CSAQQGSSGNTIYF
TRBV6-5	15	TRBJ2-1	CASSSSGSVGDEQFF
TRBV5-1	16	TRBJ2-1	CASSPLSSGSYNEQFF
TRBV5-4	16	TRBJ2-1	CASSLIGQGLINEQFF
TRBV18	15	TRBJ2-3	CASSQGLIRGDTQYF
TRBV12-3/TRBV12-4	13	TRBJ1-2	CASSFGQGNGYTF
TRBV2	14	TRBJ1-4	CARGGPTTNEKLFF
TRBV12-3/TRBV12-4	14	TRBJ1-2	CASSDRQRGGGYTF
TRBV5-5	13	TRBJ1-3	CASSGVTGNTIYF
TRBV3-1	15	TRBJ2-6	CASSRNAARANVLTF
TRBV21-1	13	TRBJ2-7	CASTLEENYEQYF
TRBV20-1	15	TRBJ2-5	CSANPWGGSQETQYF
TRBV7-2	13	TRBJ2-7	CASTHRPEYEQYF
TRBV7-2	14	TRBJ2-7	CASSLGIGVNEQYF
TRBV20-1	13	TRBJ2-5	CSAPETGKETQYF
TRBV12-3/TRBV12-4	12	TRBJ2-2	CASSPNTGELFF
TRBV28	13	TRBJ2-5	CASMHRVRETQYF
TRBV20-1	13	TRBJ1-4	CSARDRLSEKLFF
TRBV6-5	15	TRBJ1-2	CASSYWTDTKYGYTF
TRBV20-1	15	TRBJ1-4	CSARDFRSTNEKLFF
TRBV9	12	TRBJ2-3	CASSPHIDTQYF
TRBV20-1	14	TRBJ2-3	CSARSTSSTDTQYF
TRBV5-1	15	TRBJ1-3	CASSQERSSGNTIYF
TRBV27	11	TRBJ2-7	CASSGLGERYF
TRBV4-2	14	TRBJ1-2	CASSQVTGGHGYTF
TRBV18	14	TRBJ2-7	CASSPTGTNYEQYF